These 2 T cell receptor beta chains were sequenced from one sample in a study of blood T cell repertoires in COVID-19. Method: immunoSEQ multiplex PCR; TCRdb's copy keeps in-frame clones and lacks some. The sample records a few hundred thousand clones, roughly 90% being singletons. The sequencing input was peripheral blood. Source of these receptors: a woman in her sixties or seventies with COVID-19, enrolled during active disease.

This clone was seen more than once but under ten times. V usage is TRBV7-8 and J usage is TRBJ2-4; tentative D call: TRBD1 (5 bases). CDR1 is SGHVS and CDR2 is FQNEAQ in the germline V gene. V was trimmed by 4 bases and J by 0 bases, leaving 10 bases between them. The CDR3 is 15 amino acids. The CDR3 is CASSSQGLAKNIQYF. The CDR3 DNA reads TGTGCCAGCAGCTCGCAGGGCCTAGCCAAAAACATTCAGTACTTC.

V gene TRBV4-2 combines with J gene TRBJ1-2, with D possibly TRBD1 on 6 matching bases. With 7 bases removed from V and 4 bases from J, the gap between germline ends came to 10 bases. CDR3 length: 12 residues. The germline V gene encodes CDR1 LGHNA and CDR2 YNFKEQ. The CDR3 protein is CASTGGAYGYTF. CDR3 nucleotides: TGTGCCAGCACCGGGGGGGCCTATGGCTACACCTTC.